These T cell receptor beta chains were read from a single sample in a study of vaccination and CD4 T cells after COVID-19. Antigens of these TCRs are unknown. TCRdb re-analysed the PCR reads in MiXCR, keeping a single row per CDR3 protein. Altogether 6,000 to 8,500 distinct CDR3 sequences are present, around 70% being singletons, with the ten largest covering roughly 15%. Sequenced material: CD4+ T cells from blood, cultured in vitro. These receptors all come from a human donor who had recovered from COVID-19. Both conserved end residues are part of each CDR3. A D gene is named only where the DNA matches it firmly. A clone size is listed for some rows: how often the clone was seen (once, few, many), or a class if it is expanded.

15	TRBJ1-6	TRBV28	.	TRBD1	CASSSPGQGNSPLHF	TGTGCCAGCAGTTCCCCGGGACAGGGGAATTCACCCCTCCACTTT
13	TRBJ1-2	TRBV10-3	.	.	CAISEVGRAGYTF	TGTGCCATCAGTGAAGTTGGCAGGGCGGGCTACACCTTC
13	TRBJ1-1	TRBV7-9	few	.	CASHRYGNTEAFF	TGTGCCAGCCACCGTTATGGGAACACTGAAGCTTTCTTT
14	TRBJ1-1	TRBV6-1	.	TRBD1	CASGRTGMNTEAFF	TGTGCCAGCGGACGGACAGGAATGAACACTGAAGCTTTCTTT
14	TRBJ1-3	TRBV20-1	.	.	CSALPGAGGNTIYF	TGCAGTGCTCTCCCGGGGGCGGGTGGAAACACCATATATTTT
15	TRBJ2-2	TRBV7-8	.	TRBD2	CASSLAAGATGELFF	TGTGCCAGCAGCTTAGCGGCGGGAGCCACCGGGGAGCTGTTTTTT
16	TRBJ1-5	TRBV20-1	.	.	CSANPLGQRRDQPQHF	TGCAGTGCTAATCCGTTGGGGCAGCGCCGGGATCAGCCCCAGCATTTT
14	TRBJ2-1	TRBV7-2	.	.	CASSLAWRNNEQFF	TGTGCCAGCAGCTTAGCATGGCGGAACAATGAGCAGTTCTTC
12	TRBJ2-1	TRBV28	few	.	CASRASYNEQFF	TGTGCCAGCCGGGCTTCGTACAATGAGCAGTTCTTC
14	TRBJ1-2	TRBV5-6	medium-sized	TRBD1	CASSLGGGEGGYTF	TGTGCCAGCAGCTTGGGAGGGGGCGAAGGTGGCTACACCTTC
16	TRBJ2-5	TRBV20-1	.	TRBD2	CSAKPPSGRLQETQYF	TGCAGTGCTAAACCGCCTAGCGGGCGTTTACAAGAGACCCAGTACTTC
14	TRBJ2-1	TRBV15	.	TRBD1	CATSSLGQGDEQFF	TGTGCCACCAGCTCGTTAGGACAGGGGGATGAGCAGTTCTTC
15	TRBJ1-2	TRBV7-2	.	TRBD1	CASSSTLTGGGGYTF	TGTGCCAGCAGCTCAACGCTTACAGGGGGGGGGGGCTACACCTTC
13	TRBJ1-2	TRBV7-2	.	TRBD1	CASSGSGGWGYTF	TGTGCCAGCAGCGGATCAGGGGGCTGGGGCTACACCTTC
16	TRBJ2-1	TRBV6-1	medium-sized	TRBD1	CASSPLGTAPYNEQFF	TGTGCCAGCAGCCCTTTGGGGACAGCCCCCTACAATGAGCAGTTCTTC
13	TRBJ1-5	TRBV6-1	.	.	CASRIARGQPQHF	TGTGCCAGCAGGATCGCTAGGGGTCAGCCCCAGCATTTT
15	TRBJ1-6	TRBV7-9	.	.	CASSSQGGRASPLHF	TGTGCCAGCAGCTCGCAGGGAGGGAGGGCTTCACCCCTCCACTTT
15	TRBJ2-7	TRBV6-5	.	TRBD1	CASSYLQGALYEQYF	TGTGCCAGCAGTTACCTCCAGGGGGCGTTGTACGAGCAGTACTTC
13	TRBJ1-5	TRBV28	.	.	CASSPDSNQPQHF	TGTGCCAGCAGCCCAGACAGCAATCAGCCCCAGCATTTT
17	TRBJ2-2	TRBV19	.	.	CASIKGLVTGDTGELFF	TGTGCCAGTATAAAGGGGCTAGTTACCGGGGACACCGGGGAGCTGTTTTTT
12	TRBJ1-1	TRBV28	.	.	CASSLLGLEAFF	TGTGCCAGCAGTTTGTTGGGCCTTGAAGCTTTCTTT
11	TRBJ1-2	TRBV19	.	.	CASSETYGYTF	TGTGCCAGTAGTGAAACCTATGGCTACACCTTC
13	TRBJ1-3	TRBV7-9	once	.	CASTFLLQDTIYF	TGTGCCAGCACCTTTTTACTTCAGGACACCATATATTTT
16	TRBJ2-3	TRBV20-1	.	.	CSARVGRGGVADTQYF	TGCAGTGCTAGAGTAGGCCGAGGGGGTGTCGCAGATACGCAGTATTTT
13	TRBJ1-5	TRBV30	.	.	CAWSPRALMPQHF	TGTGCCTGGAGTCCCCGGGCTCTGATGCCCCAGCATTTT
13	TRBJ2-1	TRBV20-1	.	.	CSARKSSYNEQFF	TGCAGTGCTAGGAAGAGCTCCTACAATGAGCAGTTCTTC
15	TRBJ2-3	TRBV19	.	.	CASTPRGTPTDTQYF	TGTGCCAGTACCCCCCGCGGGACTCCCACAGATACGCAGTATTTT
16	TRBJ2-4	TRBV7-9	.	.	CASSLGRSSSKNIQYF	TGTGCCAGCAGCCTCGGCAGGTCCTCTTCCAAAAACATTCAGTACTTC
16	TRBJ1-2	TRBV20-1	.	.	CSARDPRGSFNYGYTF	TGCAGTGCTAGAGACCCACGGGGGAGCTTTAACTATGGCTACACCTTC
11	TRBJ1-2	TRBV30	.	.	CAWSVGTGYTF	TGTGCCTGGAGTGTTGGAACAGGCTACACCTTC
15	TRBJ1-6	TRBV20-1	.	.	CSARRSQANNSPLHF	TGCAGTGCTAGGCGAAGCCAGGCTAATAATTCACCCCTCCACTTT
15	TRBJ1-5	TRBV2	.	.	CASSDQGTGNQPQHF	TGTGCCAGCAGTGATCAGGGAACGGGCAATCAGCCCCAGCATTTT
13	TRBJ2-3	TRBV28	.	.	CATSPGGGDTQYF	TGTGCCACCTCGCCAGGCGGTGGGGATACGCAGTATTTT
14	TRBJ1-2	TRBV24-1	.	.	CATSDLGRSSGYTF	TGTGCCACCAGTGATCTAGGACGAAGCTCTGGCTACACCTTC
16	TRBJ1-3	TRBV7-2	medium-sized	.	CASSPGGTAGGNTIYF	TGTGCCAGCAGCCCAGGAGGGACCGCGGGCGGAAACACCATATATTTT
14	TRBJ2-7	TRBV30	once	TRBD1	CAWSAGTAHYEQYF	TGTGCCTGGAGTGCCGGGACAGCACACTACGAGCAGTACTTC